This is a list of T cell receptor beta chains from one sample in a study of T cells in Graves' hyperthyroidism and ophthalmopathy. TCRdb re-analysed the multiplex PCR reads in MiXCR, keeping a single row per CDR3 protein. Among a few hundred thousand distinct CDR3 sequences listed, roughly a fifth were seen once. Input material: blood. Every receptor here comes from a woman aged 45-65 years with Graves' hyperthyroidism. Each CDR3 is given with its conserved first and last residue. Size tells how often a clone was seen (once, few, many) or the class of an expanded clone, and some rows leave it out.

TRBV7-9	TRBJ2-1	few	CASSLSIYNEQFF
TRBV7-9	TRBJ2-3	NA	CASSLAGQGGYF
TRBV27	TRBJ2-7	many	CASIGDYEQYF
TRBV5-1	TRBJ1-1	many	CASSLSTNTEAFF
TRBV12-3/TRBV12-4	TRBJ2-3	many	CASMTGGTDTQYF
TRBV12-3/TRBV12-4	TRBJ1-2	many	CASSLGQGALYGYTF
TRBV7-3	TRBJ2-3	NA	CASSLTRREAKDTQYF
TRBV7-9	TRBJ2-1	few	CASRPGGGAFEQFF
TRBV5-5	TRBJ2-5	many	CASSFPGIGETQYF
TRBV7-2	TRBJ2-7	many	CASRRLAGGEQYF
TRBV6-6	TRBJ1-6	NA	CASSYSWRDSPLHF
TRBV19	TRBJ2-4	few	CASSTDRTKNIQYF
TRBV5-1	TRBJ2-7	few	CASSLMDSSYEQYF
TRBV5-1	TRBJ2-1	many	CASSLETSGNEQFF
TRBV12-3/TRBV12-4	TRBJ2-2	many	CASQRAGGPSTGELFF
TRBV28	TRBJ2-7	many	CASSLKGATYEQYF
TRBV2	TRBJ2-1	NA	CAKTTGGNEQFF
TRBV6-1	TRBJ1-5	many	CASSPSTRRGQPQHF
TRBV27	TRBJ2-1	many	CASSYRGLKFEQFF
TRBV12-3/TRBV12-4	TRBJ1-3	NA	CASSLRGTASGNTIYF
TRBV10-3	TRBJ2-1	many	CAISDASGGRYNEQFF
TRBV20-1	TRBJ2-7	many	CSARYPAGGYEQYF